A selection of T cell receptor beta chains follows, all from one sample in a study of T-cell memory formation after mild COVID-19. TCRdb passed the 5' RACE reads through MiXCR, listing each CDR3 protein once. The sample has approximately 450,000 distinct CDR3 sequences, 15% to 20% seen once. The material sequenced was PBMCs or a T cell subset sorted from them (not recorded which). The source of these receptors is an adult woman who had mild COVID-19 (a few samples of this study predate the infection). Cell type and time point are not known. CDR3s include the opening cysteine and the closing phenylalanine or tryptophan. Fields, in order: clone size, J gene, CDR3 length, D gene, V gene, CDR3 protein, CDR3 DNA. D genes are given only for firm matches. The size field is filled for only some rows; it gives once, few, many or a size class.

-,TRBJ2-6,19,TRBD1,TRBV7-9,CASSLEYRGRSPGANVLTF,TGTGCCAGCAGCTTAGAGTACAGGGGAAGAAGTCCAGGGGCCAACGTCCTGACTTTC
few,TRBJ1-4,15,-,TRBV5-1,CASSQDPTSGEKLFF,TGCGCCAGCAGCCAAGACCCTACCTCCGGGGAAAAACTGTTTTTT
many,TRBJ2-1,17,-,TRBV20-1,CSARSRGYKASDNEQFF,TGCAGTGCTAGGAGCAGGGGATATAAGGCTTCGGACAATGAGCAGTTCTTC
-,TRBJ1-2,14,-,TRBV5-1,CASSLNPGPYGYTF,TGCGCCAGCAGCTTGAATCCGGGGCCCTATGGCTACACCTTC
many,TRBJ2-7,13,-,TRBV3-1,CASSRGQTYEQYF,TGTGCCAGCAGCCGAGGACAGACCTACGAGCAGTACTTC
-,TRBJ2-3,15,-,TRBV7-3,CASSRAGSVADTQYF,TGTGCCAGCAGCCGTGCGGGATCCGTCGCAGATACGCAGTATTTT
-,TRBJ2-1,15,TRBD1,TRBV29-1,CSGIGQDRGPHEQFF,TGCAGCGGAATAGGACAGGACAGGGGGCCGCATGAGCAGTTCTTC
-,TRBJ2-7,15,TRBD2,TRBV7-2,CASSSTSGGYYEQYF,TGTGCCAGCAGCTCTACTAGCGGGGGGTACTACGAGCAGTACTTC
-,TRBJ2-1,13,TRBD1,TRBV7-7,CASSSRQGNEQFF,TGTGCCAGCAGCTCCAGACAGGGGAATGAGCAGTTCTTC
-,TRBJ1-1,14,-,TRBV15,CATSGDQVGTEAFF,TGTGCCACCAGCGGCGACCAGGTGGGGACTGAAGCTTTCTTT
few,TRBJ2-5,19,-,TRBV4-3,CASSQPEGGGIAGQETQYF,TGCGCCAGCAGCCAACCCGAGGGGGGTGGTATAGCGGGCCAAGAGACCCAGTACTTC
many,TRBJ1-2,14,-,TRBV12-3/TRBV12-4,CASSLSGSVYGYTF,TGTGCCAGCAGTTTGTCAGGTTCCGTTTATGGCTACACCTTC
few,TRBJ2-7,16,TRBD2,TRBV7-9,CASSLGTSGRSYEQYF,TGTGCCAGCAGCTTAGGGACTAGCGGGAGGTCCTACGAGCAGTACTTC
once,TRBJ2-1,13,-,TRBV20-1,CSALHGSSHEQFF,TGCAGTGCTCTTCACGGGAGTTCCCATGAGCAGTTCTTC
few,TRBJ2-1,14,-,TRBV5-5,CASSLAASDNEQFF,TGTGCCAGCAGCTTGGCGGCTAGCGACAATGAGCAGTTCTTC